A single sample gave rise to the 9 T cell receptor beta chains below, sequenced in a study of blood T cell repertoires in COVID-19. Profiling relied on immunoSEQ multiplex PCR, and the TCRdb table lists in-frame clones only, not all of them. The top ten hold 20% to 25% of the sample, which has about 170,000 clones, about 80% seen once. Sample: peripheral blood. The receptors were sampled from a woman of 80 years or more with acute or convalescent COVID-19.

In its sample, this clone was seen a few times. The chain uses TRBV5-4 and TRBJ2-5, with a possible D match to TRBD2 (6 bases). V lost 1 base and J 5 bases, leaving 12 bases between the germline ends. Germline lookup yields CDR1 SGHNT and CDR2 YYREEE (reference sequence). The CDR3 runs 14 residues. The CDR3 loop reads CASSLRLGGETQYF. CDR3 DNA: TGTGCCAGCAGCTTGCGACTAGGAGGGGAGACCCAGTACTTC. The full variable domain, completed using reference TRBV5-4 and TRBJ2-5, is ETGVTQSPTHLIKTRGQQVTLRCSSQSGHNTVSWYQQALGQGPQFIFQYYREEENGRGNFPPRFSGLQFPNYSSELNVNALELDDSALYLCASSLRLGGETQYFGPGTRLLVL.

The chain couples TRBV7-2 to TRBJ1-4, with TRBD1 as a possible D gene (6 bases). Germline-derived CDR1 and CDR2 are SGHTA and FQGNSA. The CDR3 consists of 15 residues. V gave up 1 base and J gave up 5 bases, with 11 bases separating them. The CDR3 bases are TGTGCCAGCAGCTTAGGAGGGGGGGAAAATGAAAAACTGTTTTTT. This encodes CASSLGGGENEKLFF.

The CDR3 coding sequence is TGCGCCAGCAGCTTGAGGAGTAGCGGGAACACCGGGGAGCTGTTTTTT. Translated: CASSLRSSGNTGELFF. This chain links TRBV5-1 with TRBJ2-2; D is possibly TRBD2 (6 bases). The CDR3 spans 16 residues. V gave up 1 base and J gave up 1 base, with 11 bases separating them. The germline V gene encodes CDR1 SGHRS and CDR2 YFSETQ. The whole variable domain, remainder taken from reference TRBV5-1 and TRBJ2-2, is KAGVTQTPRYLIKTRGQQVTLSCSPISGHRSVSWYQQTPGQGLQFLFEYFSETQRNKGNFPGRFSGRQFSNSRSEMNVSTLELGDSALYLCASSLRSSGNTGELFFGEGSRLTVL.

The chain carries TRBV4-1 and TRBJ1-2, with D perhaps matching TRBD1 (6 bases). Germline-derived CDR1 and CDR2 are MGHRA and YSYEKL. This CDR3 has 14 amino acids. V dropped 1 base and J dropped 7 bases, with 13 bases sitting between them. The CDR3 protein is CASSQGGRGIGYTF. For the CDR3, the DNA is TGCGCCAGCAGCCAAGGAGGCAGGGGAATTGGCTACACCTTC.

The CDR3 reads CATSRVGGETGGLAGELFF. The CDR3 DNA reads TGTGCCACCAGCAGAGTCGGTGGCGAGACAGGGGGGTTGGCCGGGGAGCTGTTTTTT. The chain employs TRBV15 and TRBJ2-2; 9 nucleotides agree with TRBD1. The CDR3 is 19 amino acids. Germline V gene data show CDR1 as LNHNV and CDR2 as YYDKDF (reference sequence). V lost 1 base to trimming and J lost 6 bases; unmatched junction nucleotides: 15. The full variable domain, completed using reference TRBV15 and TRBJ2-2, is DAMVIQNPRYQVTQFGKPVTLSCSQTLNHNVMYWYQQKSSQAPKLLFHYYDKDFNNEADTPDNFQSRRPNTSFCFLDIRSPGLGDTAMYLCATSRVGGETGGLAGELFFGEGSRLTVL.

The chain combines TRBV6-5 with TRBJ2-7, with 10 bases lining up with TRBD1. V shed 0 bases and J 5 bases; nucleotides not matched to a gene: 1. CDR1 MNHEY and CDR2 SVGAGI come from the germline V gene. This CDR3 is 14 amino acids long. CDR3 DNA sequence: TGTGCCAGCAGTTACTCGGACAGGGGGGACGAGCAGTACTTC. Encoded protein: CASSYSDRGDEQYF.

The chain combines TRBV5-1 with TRBJ2-3; TRBD2 agrees at 12 bases. CDR1 and CDR2 (germline): SGHRS, YFSETQ. J gave up 4 bases and V 4 bases, and 10 bases lay outside the gene matches. The CDR3 contains 17 residues. This CDR3 reads CASSPSLAGGRADTQYF. CDR3 in DNA: TGCGCCAGCAGCCCCTCCCTAGCGGGAGGGCGGGCAGATACGCAGTATTTT.

This chain links TRBV6-4 with TRBJ1-6; D is perhaps TRBD1 (5 bases). The CDR3 runs to 16 residues. CDR1 is MRHNA and CDR2 is SNTAGT in the germline V gene. V shed 2 bases and J shed 0 bases, with 8 bases lying between them. The CDR3 nucleotides are TGTGCCAGCAGTGACAAGGGGATCTCCTATAATTCACCCCTCCACTTT. This encodes CASSDKGISYNSPLHF.

The chain uses TRBV5-1 and TRBJ2-7, with D perhaps TRBD1 (6 bases). Trimming removed 0 bases at V and 7 bases at J, with 20 bases between. The CDR3 is 16 residues long. Per the germline V gene, CDR1 is SGHRS and CDR2 is YFSETQ. Here the CDR3 DNA reads TGCGCCAGCAGCTTGGGCGCCCGTTTGGGGGCGAGGGAGCAGTACTTC. Amino acid sequence: CASSLGARLGAREQYF.